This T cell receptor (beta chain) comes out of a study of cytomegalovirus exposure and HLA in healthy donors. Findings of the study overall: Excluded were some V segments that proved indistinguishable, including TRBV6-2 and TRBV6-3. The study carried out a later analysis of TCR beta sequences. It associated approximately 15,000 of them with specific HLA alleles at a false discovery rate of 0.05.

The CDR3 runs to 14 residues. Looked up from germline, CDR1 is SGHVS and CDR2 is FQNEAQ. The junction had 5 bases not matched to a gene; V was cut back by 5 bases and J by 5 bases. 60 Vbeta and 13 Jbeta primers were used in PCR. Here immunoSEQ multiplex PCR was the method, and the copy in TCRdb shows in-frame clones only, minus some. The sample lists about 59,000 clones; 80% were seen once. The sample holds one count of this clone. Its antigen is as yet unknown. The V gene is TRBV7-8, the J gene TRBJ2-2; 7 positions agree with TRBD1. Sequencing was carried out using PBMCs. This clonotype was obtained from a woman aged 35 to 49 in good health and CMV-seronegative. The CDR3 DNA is TGTGCCAGCAGCCGGACAGGCGAAACCGGGGAGCTGTTTTTT. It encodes CASSRTGETGELFF.